The clone carrying this T cell receptor (beta chain) was picked up many times. Its matching antigen is unknown. The sample is drawn from a study of T-cell reconstitution after alpha-beta-depleted transplantation in children. Whole-study results and caveats: A year post-transplant, T-cell counts and diversity derived mostly from newly produced T cells.

Unique molecular identifiers tagged the TCRbeta library. Each CDR3 protein is one row after TCRdb ran MiXCR on the PCR reads. The repertoire holds 55,000 to 90,000 distinct CDR3 sequences, roughly 4.9% seen once, with approximately 19% in the top ten. The V gene's germline CDR1 is KGHDR and CDR2 SFDVKD. The CDR3 loop spans 13 amino acids. V was shortened by 4 bases and J by 4 bases, with 7 bases between the two germline ends. This chain links TRBV24-1 with TRBJ2-1; D perhaps matches TRBD2 (6 bases). The specimen comprised PBMCs, mostly from graft donor cells, sampled 180 days after TCRalphabeta/CD19-depleted stem cell transplant. The sequence derives from a boy less than two years old who had a stem cell transplant for acute myeloid leukemia, so the T cells may come from the graft donor. CDR3: CATSEGTYNEQFF. CDR3 nucleotides: TGTGCCACCAGTGAAGGGACTTACAATGAGCAGTTCTTC.